What follows is one TCR beta chain and its context. What it recognizes is unknown. This record belongs to a study of OX40 agonist ivuxolimab in advanced cancers. Across the whole study: Dosing consisted of intravenous ivuxolimab at 0.01 to 10 mg/kg every 2 weeks. Findings and limits, study-wide: In CD8+ T cells, expanded clones were on average more numerous than in CD4+.

Sequencing used immunoSEQ multiplex PCR; TCRdb keeps in-frame clones, though not all of them. The data show under 75,000 clones, more than 85% seen once. Patients had blood sampled at baseline and again on cycle 4 day 1 and cycle 7 day 1. The germline V gene encodes CDR1 MGHDK and CDR2 SYGVNS. V was shortened by 5 bases and J by 10 bases, with 12 bases between the two germline ends. The CDR3 has 12 residues. The chain joins TRBV25-1 to TRBJ2-1, with D possibly TRBD1 on 5 matching bases. This TCR derives from an adult with an advanced solid tumor such as melanoma, head and neck, liver or kidney cancer. The sample in question was CD4+ or CD8+ T cells sorted from blood, obtained in a trial of the OX40 agonist ivuxolimab. CDR3 DNA sequence: TGTGCCAGCAGTTCGGAAAAGGGGGAGCAGTTCTTC. It is translated as CASSSEKGEQFF.